Below are 21 T cell receptor beta chains sequenced from a single sample in a study of early T cells in non-severe SARS-CoV-2 infection. TCRdb re-called the 5' RACE reads with MiXCR, one entry per CDR3 protein. The table records roughly 50,000 distinct CDR3 sequences, around 8.3% of them present only once. This specimen consisted of whole blood, obtained at baseline. The receptors originated from an adult who was a healthcare worker with PCR-confirmed SARS-CoV-2 infection or an uninfected control (not recorded which).

This clonotype has more than one count but fewer than ten. The CDR3 region has the DNA TGTGCCAGCAGCTTAGAGGGAACCCCTCTCGAGCAGTACTTC. Residues: CASSLEGTPLEQYF. This chain connects TRBV7-2 to TRBJ2-7, with D hard to call. The CDR3 spans 14 residues. V lost 1 base, J lost 6 bases, and 13 bases lay in between. CDR1 and CDR2 (germline): SGHTA, FQGNSA.

This clonotype rates as medium-sized (0.01 to 0.1%). The J gene is TRBJ2-7, the V gene TRBV13; TRBD2 matches 7 bases. The germline gives CDR1 PRHDT, CDR2 FYEKMQ (reference sequence). Losses at the gene ends were 0 bases for V and 6 bases for J; bases not matched to a gene: 8. The CDR3 is made up of 15 amino acids. CDR3 residues: CASSLGRRRGSEQYF. The CDR3 nucleotides read TGTGCCAGCAGCTTAGGCCGGCGGCGGGGGAGCGAGCAGTACTTC.

This clonotype was seen ten or more times. This chain connects TRBV12-3 or TRBV12-4 to TRBJ1-1; TRBD1 aligns across 7 bases. With V trimmed by 5 bases and J by 5 bases, 2 bases remained unmatched. The CDR3 covers 12 residues. The CDR3 region has the DNA TGTGCCAGCAGTCCGACAGGGACTGAAGCTTTCTTT. Translating it yields CASSPTGTEAFF.

The J gene is TRBJ2-7, the V gene TRBV7-2; maybe TRBD1 (6 bases). V was pared by 2 bases and J by 4 bases, with 9 bases between. The CDR3 runs to 13 residues. Germline lookup yields CDR1 SGHTA and CDR2 FQGNSA. The CDR3 region has the DNA TGTGCCAGCAGCTTAACAGGGCTTTACGAGCAGTACTTC. Its translation: CASSLTGLYEQYF.

This chain links TRBV10-3 with TRBJ2-7; D is unclear. CDR1 is ENHRY and CDR2 is SYGVKD in the germline V gene. Deletions cut 2 bases from V and 2 bases from J, with 10 bases between. This CDR3 is 14 amino acids long. The CDR3 DNA reads as TGTGCCATCAGTGAGCAGTTGATTCCCTACGAGCAGTACTTC. The encoded protein is CAISEQLIPYEQYF.

This clonotype was counted ten times or more. The chain links TRBV3-1 to TRBJ2-2; tentatively, D is TRBD1 (5 bases). In germline, CDR1 is LGHDT, CDR2 YNNKEL (reference sequence). The CDR3 is made up of 15 amino acids. Trimming cost V 4 bases and J 2 bases, with 11 bases left between them. The CDR3 region is CASSPRQGNTGELFF. DNA for the CDR3: TGTGCCAGCAGCCCCCGTCAGGGTAACACCGGGGAGCTGTTTTTT.

This clonotype was seen a handful of times. CDR3 in amino acids: CASSDGAPTDTQYF. The CDR3, as DNA: TGTGCCAGCAGTGACGGCGCCCCTACAGATACGCAGTATTTT. The V call is TRBV25-1, the J call TRBJ2-3; the D is unclear. The CDR3 has 14 amino acids. The germline V and J ends were trimmed by 3 bases and 3 bases, with 10 bases remaining between them. Germline assignment: CDR1 MGHDK and CDR2 SYGVNS.

This clonotype was seen only a few times. V usage is TRBV28 and J usage is TRBJ1-2, with 7 bases matching TRBD1. Germline trimming cut 6 bases from V and 3 bases from J; bases unmatched to any gene: 4. This CDR3 is 13 amino acids long. Germline CDR1 MDHEN, CDR2 SYDVKM. CDR3 sequence: CASSGDRYYGYTF. Here the CDR3 DNA reads TGTGCCAGCAGCGGGGACAGATACTATGGCTACACCTTC.

This clonotype was picked up many times. The chain has TRBV25-1 and TRBJ2-5, with D uncertain. The V end lost 1 base, the J end lost 4 bases, and 10 bases lay between the germline ends. The CDR3 length is 14 residues. Germline V gene data show CDR1 as MGHDK and CDR2 as SYGVNS. For the CDR3, the DNA is TGTGCCAGCAGTGAATCTGGTGGTTCAGAGACCCAGTACTTC. Residues: CASSESGGSETQYF.

This clonotype has ten or more counts. The rearrangement uses TRBV19 and TRBJ1-5; 11 bases line up with TRBD1. V lost 3 bases, J lost 4 bases, and 5 bases stayed unmatched. The CDR3 length is 16 residues. In germline, CDR1 is LNHDA, CDR2 SQIVND (reference sequence). In nucleotides, the CDR3 is TGTGCCAGTAGTATTGCGGGGACAGGGGGGAATCAGCCCCAGCATTTT. Translated, it gives CASSIAGTGGNQPQHF.

The chain links TRBV4-1 to TRBJ1-2; unclear D gene. Looked up from germline, CDR1 is MGHRA and CDR2 is YSYEKL. V lost 3 bases to trimming and J lost 4 bases, with 12 bases between them. CDR3 size: 14 residues. CDR3 region: CASSQETGIYGYTF. The DNA for the CDR3 is TGCGCCAGCAGCCAGGAAACCGGGATCTATGGCTACACCTTC.

In this sample, this clonotype turned up a few times. This chain links TRBV4-3 with TRBJ1-5; D call uncertain. The V end was cut by 6 bases, the J end by 11 bases, with 17 bases between. CDR3 size: 13 residues. Germline V CDR1 and CDR2: LGHNA, YSLEER. As DNA, the CDR3 is TGCGCCAGCAGTCTCACCAGGACTGAGGCCCAGCATTTT. Its protein product is CASSLTRTEAQHF.

This clonotype came up a few times. This rearrangement joins TRBV24-1 to TRBJ2-7; perhaps TRBD1 as D (6 bases). The CDR3 runs 20 residues. The V gene's germline CDR1 is KGHDR and CDR2 SFDVKD. V was shortened by 2 bases and J by 3 bases, with 28 bases between the two germline ends. CDR3 sequence reads: CATSDYNISGTPLLVYEQYF. CDR3 DNA sequence: TGTGCCACCAGTGATTACAACATCTCCGGGACACCCTTGTTGGTCTACGAGCAGTACTTC.

This clonotype came up many times. The chain has TRBV5-1 and TRBJ2-2; D not certain. Germline CDR1 reads SGHRS; CDR2 reads YFSETQ. The length of the CDR3 is 17 residues. V lost 3 bases, J lost 4 bases, and 19 bases lay in between. The CDR3 DNA is TGCGCCAGCAGCTCCCTGGACCGGGTCAAATTCACCGGGGAGCTGTTTTTT. This codes for CASSSLDRVKFTGELFF.

Ten or more counts support this clonotype. The chain couples TRBV5-4 to TRBJ1-2; 7 bases map to TRBD1. CDR1 is SGHNT, CDR2 YYREEE, per germline (reference sequence). This CDR3 contains 13 residues. The V segment lost 4 bases and the J segment 4 bases; nucleotides outside the gene matches: 4. The CDR3 loop is CASSRRGSYGYTF. DNA for the CDR3: TGTGCCAGCAGCCGCAGGGGGAGCTATGGCTACACCTTC.

By sample fraction, this clonotype is large (0.1 to 1%). V and J are TRBV15 and TRBJ2-7; 16 bases match TRBD2. Germline V gene sequence: CDR1 LNHNV, CDR2 YYDKDF (reference sequence). The CDR3 totals 19 residues. V lost 5 bases to trimming and J lost 3 bases; unmatched junction nucleotides: 13. This CDR3 is CATSPRWGLAGGPNYEQYF. The CDR3 DNA sequence: TGTGCCACCAGCCCGAGATGGGGACTAGCGGGAGGGCCTAACTACGAGCAGTACTTC. Full variable domain (missing parts from reference TRBV15 and TRBJ2-7): DAMVIQNPRYQVTQFGKPVTLSCSQTLNHNVMYWYQQKSSQAPKLLFHYYDKDFNNEADTPDNFQSRRPNTSFCFLDIRSPGLGDTAMYLCATSPRWGLAGGPNYEQYFGPGTRLTVT.

This clonotype was observed at least ten times. The rearrangement uses TRBV29-1 and TRBJ2-3, with 9 bases that match TRBD2. The CDR3 extends over 15 amino acids. Looked up from germline, CDR1 is SQVTM and CDR2 is ANQGSEA. Trimming at V came to 6 bases and at J to 0 bases, leaving 7 bases not matched to a gene. As DNA, the CDR3 is TGCAGCGTCACTAGCGGGTCTACTAGCACAGATACGCAGTATTTT. Translation: CSVTSGSTSTDTQYF.

This clonotype was detected ten times or more. The chain uses TRBV4-3 and TRBJ2-1, with 8 positions matching TRBD2. Trimming removed 4 bases from V and 12 bases from J; junction bases left unmatched: 14. CDR3 length: 15 residues. Looked up from germline, CDR1 is LGHNA and CDR2 is YSLEER. The CDR3 sequence: CASSRLAGSGEGQFF. DNA of the CDR3: TGCGCCAGCAGCCGATTAGCGGGATCCGGCGAGGGGCAGTTCTTC.

This clonotype turned up a few times. The rearrangement links TRBV28 to TRBJ2-7; TRBD1 might be the D (5 bases). CDR1 MDHEN and CDR2 SYDVKM come from the germline V gene. Trimming removed 2 bases from V and 5 bases from J, with 16 bases in between. This CDR3 spans 15 amino acids. Here the CDR3 DNA reads TGTGCCAGCAGTTTAGAGGCAGGGTTTAGCCACGAGCAGTACTTC. This sequence encodes CASSLEAGFSHEQYF. The full variable domain, completed using reference TRBV28 and TRBJ2-7, is DVKVTQSSRYLVKRTGEKVFLECVQDMDHENMFWYRQDPGLGLRLIYFSYDVKMKEKGDIPEGYSVSREKKERFSLILESASTNQTSMYLCASSLEAGFSHEQYFGPGTRLTVT.

This clonotype was found a few times. The gene calls are TRBV10-3 and TRBJ2-3; TRBD2 matches at 7 bases. The CDR3 sequence is 15 residues long. Germline values: CDR1 ENHRY, CDR2 SYGVKD. The J segment lost 6 bases and the V segment lost 7 bases, leaving 13 bases of the junction unmatched. CDR3 in amino acids: CAINTPKAGHDTQYF. CDR3 nucleotide sequence: TGTGCCATCAACACCCCCAAAGCGGGGCATGATACGCAGTATTTT.

The V gene is TRBV4-1, the J gene TRBJ2-5; D is unresolved. The CDR3 runs 14 residues. Germline CDR1 and CDR2: MGHRA and YSYEKL. V was clipped by 8 bases and J by 5 bases, with 18 bases between them. The CDR3 DNA reads as TGCGCCAGCGCCGCCCCTAGACCGACGGAGACCCAGTACTTC. Its protein is CASAAPRPTETQYF.